Below, one T cell receptor beta chain is given with its context. The data were taken from a study of blood T cell repertoires in COVID-19. Across the study: Collection of acute and convalescent COVID-19 samples took place in the United States, Italy and Spain. The analysed material was cDNA or gDNA that came from T cells, B-cell-depleted T cells, or PBMCs.

Authors' analysis steps: Amplification of reference gene primers provided the estimated nucleated cell counts. The data were produced by immunoSEQ multiplex PCR, yet TCRdb's version contains in-frame clones alone and is incomplete. V and J calls and clone size follow that table, whereas D and trimming were derived from the DNA. The sample consists of some 100,000 clones, approximately 90% of them appearing once. J lost 3 bases, V lost 4 bases, and 10 bases had no gene match. CDR1 SGHKS and CDR2 YYEKEE come from the germline V gene (reference sequence). The CDR3 is made up of 16 amino acids. The source is a man aged 45-65 years with acute or convalescent COVID-19. This chain joins TRBV5-5 and TRBJ1-5, with 7 bases aligning to TRBD1. Input material: peripheral blood. CDR3 nucleotides: TGTGCCAGCAGCGTAGGACAGGTCGGTTCCAATCAGCCCCAGCATTTT. It is translated as CASSVGQVGSNQPQHF.